Below are 7 T cell receptor beta chains sequenced from a single sample in a study of blood T cell repertoires in COVID-19. Assay used: immunoSEQ multiplex PCR; TCRdb lists only in-frame clones, some missing. This sample carries tens of thousands of clones, roughly 90% of them seen once, and the ten largest clones take about 12%. The sample taken for sequencing was peripheral blood. All receptors come from a human donor in a cohort sampled during active COVID-19.

This clone is medium-sized in the sample. The V gene is TRBV6-4, the J gene TRBJ2-1; TRBD2 agrees at 9 bases. V shed 3 bases and J 0 bases; nucleotides not matched to a gene: 0. The CDR3 is made up of 15 amino acids. Germline V lookup: CDR1 MRHNA, CDR2 SNTAGT. The CDR3 region is CASSEREGSYNEQFF. CDR3 sequence (DNA): TGTGCCAGCAGTGAGCGGGAGGGCTCCTACAATGAGCAGTTCTTC.

V is TRBV5-1 and J is TRBJ2-7; 7 nucleotides align to TRBD2. Germline CDR1 is SGHRS and CDR2 is YFSETQ. The trim removed 4 bases at V and 3 bases at J, leaving 16 bases unmatched. This CDR3 is 17 amino acids long. CDR3 region: CASSEGPGGSGSYEQYF. The CDR3 coding sequence is TGCGCCAGCAGCGAAGGGCCTGGCGGGAGTGGAAGCTACGAGCAGTACTTC. Drawing the rest from reference TRBV5-1 and TRBJ2-7, the complete variable domain is KAGVTQTPRYLIKTRGQQVTLSCSPISGHRSVSWYQQTPGQGLQFLFEYFSETQRNKGNFPGRFSGRQFSNSRSEMNVSTLELGDSALYLCASSEGPGGSGSYEQYFGPGTRLTVT.

The rearrangement links TRBV5-5 to TRBJ1-2; D uncertain. CDR1 and CDR2 (germline): SGHKS, YYEKEE (reference sequence). This CDR3 region has 15 residues. The ends were cut back, 6 bases at V and 5 bases at J, with 20 bases in the middle. CDR3 sequence: CASTPRASGDYGYTF. The CDR3 bases are TGTGCCAGCACCCCGAGGGCAAGTGGGGATTATGGCTACACCTTC.

The genes are TRBV30 and TRBJ2-2, with 8 nucleotides matching TRBD1. V dropped 0 bases and J dropped 7; count of bases not matched to a gene: 7. Germline-derived CDR1 and CDR2 are GTSNPN and SVGIG (reference sequence). The CDR3 runs to 15 residues. The CDR3 is CAWSVGTGLLGELFF. In nucleotides, the CDR3 is TGTGCCTGGAGTGTAGGGACAGGACTACTCGGGGAGCTGTTTTTT.

The V and J genes are TRBV19 and TRBJ1-4; no reliable D call. V lost 6 bases, J lost 5 bases, and 13 bases lay in between. This CDR3 contains 14 residues. Germline lookup yields CDR1 LNHDA and CDR2 SQIVND (reference sequence). This CDR3 is CASRPQAWNEKLFF. The CDR3 bases are TGTGCCAGTAGACCGCAGGCTTGGAATGAAAAACTGTTTTTT.

V usage is TRBV5-1 and J usage is TRBJ2-5, with 7 bases identical to TRBD1. This CDR3 region has 14 residues. The germline gives CDR1 SGHRS, CDR2 YFSETQ. Trimming removed 7 bases from V and 1 base from J; junction bases left unmatched: 7. The CDR3 coding sequence is TGCGCCAGCGGCCGGGACAGTTTCCAAGAGACCCAGTACTTC. Encoded protein: CASGRDSFQETQYF.

The genes are TRBV11-2 and TRBJ1-2; 7 bases agree with TRBD1. This CDR3 comprises 15 residues. CDR1 is SGHAT and CDR2 is FQNNGV in the germline V gene. With V trimmed by 0 bases and J by 4 bases, 5 bases remained unmatched. CDR3 nucleotides: TGTGCCAGCAGCTTAGAGGGGACAGTTGGCTATGGCTACACCTTC. Encoded protein: CASSLEGTVGYGYTF.